This T cell receptor beta chain came from a study of cytomegalovirus exposure and HLA in healthy donors. Study-wide results and limits: Investigators reported fewer than 200 TCR beta chains as tied to cytomegalovirus. In vitro data verified three CMV-associated chains as specific for CMV antigens.

V was clipped by 0 bases and J by 10 bases, with 21 bases between them. CDR3 length: 16 amino acids. CDR1 LGHNT and CDR2 FRNRAP come from the germline V gene. For this clone: What it binds is not known.

Some clones are missing from TCRdb's copy, which holds only in-frame ones; the method was immunoSEQ multiplex PCR. Found here are some 79,000 clones, around 94% of them singletons; the top ten hold approximately 3%. This TCR came from a woman under 30 in good health and CMV-seropositive. This sequence joins TRBV12-5 and TRBJ1-2; TRBD1 might be the D (5 bases). The sample comprised PBMCs. This CDR3 is CASGLVPGLKSPVYTF. CDR3 coding DNA: TGTGCTAGTGGTTTGGTACCAGGGCTCAAATCTCCTGTCTACACCTTC.